The clone carrying this T cell receptor beta chain has just a few counts. This CDR3 is 17 amino acids long. The germline V gene has CDR1 MGHRA and CDR2 YSYEKL. This entry is derived from a study of tumor-infiltrating lymphocytes in oesophageal squamous cell carcinoma. TCRdb called the PCR reads again in MiXCR, with one record for every CDR3 protein. This table has roughly 20,000 distinct CDR3 sequences, roughly two fifths appearing once. This chain joins TRBV4-1 and TRBJ2-5; 8 nucleotides align to TRBD1. The tail of the sequence fits TRBJ2-7 better, so the J call may be wrong. This sequence was found in a male donor with esophageal squamous cell carcinoma. Input material: normal esophageal tissue next to the tumor. The chain's CDR3 is CASSQDEARGRFGEQYF. CDR3 bases: TGCGCCAGCAGCCAAGATGAGGCCAGGGGGCGCTTTGGCGAGCAGTACTTC.